This T cell receptor beta chain was recorded in a study of blood T cell repertoires in COVID-19. Across the study: Some COVID-19 samples were acute and others convalescent; all came from the United States, Italy and Spain. T cells, B-cell-depleted T cells, or PBMCs supplied cDNA or gDNA.

Original processing methods: Amplification with reference gene primers provided the estimates of nucleated cell counts. Libraries were prepared by immunoSEQ multiplex PCR; TCRdb keeps only in-frame clonotypes and omits some of them. That table supplies the V and J calls and clone size; D and trimming were determined from the DNA. Found here are about 300,000 clones, roughly 90% of them singletons; the top ten hold 5% to 7%. Sequenced material: peripheral blood. The receptor's source is a man aged 18 to 35 who had recovered from COVID-19.

The CDR3 coding sequence is TGTGCCAGCAGAGCACAACTAGCAGCCCAAGAGACCCAGTACTTC. This codes for CASRAQLAAQETQYF. The chain has TRBV2 and TRBJ2-5; weak D call: TRBD2 (6 bases). This CDR3 has 15 residues. The V and J ends lost 6 bases and 1 base respectively, with 15 bases between them. Germline CDR1 and CDR2: SNHLY and FYNNEI.